Sequencing of this T cell receptor (beta chain) was carried out in a study of shared clonotypes between healthy human individuals (TCRdb year 2020). Regarding the study in general: The cohort comprised a couple of women and a few men aged 18 to 49 years. Per donor, leukapheresis produced somewhere between about 0.85 and 10 billion PBMCs. For each donor, CD4 naive and CD4 memory were each run on three plates, CD8 naive on two plates, and CD8 memory on one plate. Different laboratories and diverse techniques were used to prepare libraries and sequence TCR repertoires, to increase sequencing depth and limit assay-specific biases. To estimate repertoire size and how much clonotype sharing occurs between individuals, the study deeply sequenced the blood TCR repertoires of several healthy adults. Overall study results and their limits: Sampling was restricted to blood, and TCR repertoires in tissue are likely to differ from TCR repertoires in blood. When a few donors were compared, the shared fraction of clonotypes was about 5.4% for naive CD4, around 3.6% for naive CD8, 2% to 2.5% for memory CD4, and around 0.4% for memory CD8. The small number of donors limited the genetic and exposure-history diversity represented. Incomplete sequencing was indicated by rarefaction of sorted-subset datasets, despite the large sequencing depth. Based on pairwise subsampling, the degree of clonotype sharing among donors was expected to be affected by sequencing depth. Clonotypes shared by all four sorted-subset donors showed higher generation probabilities than non-shared clonotypes. Larger estimated clonotype richness was generally found for naive subsets than for memory subsets.

The donors were healthy, HIV-negative adults who had no recently reported acute infections or vaccinations. All donors were Caucasian adults living in Nashville, Tennessee, USA. CD4+ T cells were enriched through magnetic negative selection, after which naive cells were positively selected on CD45RA and the remaining negative fraction served as the memory subset. Blood was obtained by leukapheresis, after which PBMCs were separated by Ficoll-Histopaque density gradient centrifugation and cryopreserved in liquid nitrogen vapor phase. Analytical flow cytometry was used to check the purity and quantity of every magnetically sorted T cell population. From each sorted fraction, genomic DNA was isolated and quantified by UV absorbance on a Nanodrop 2000c. Notes on this clone: What antigen it recognizes has not been identified. The sample holds no much larger clone one base away, and base qualities are not on file.

V is pruned by 1 base and J by 9 bases, leaving 6 bases of the junction without a gene match. The CDR3 runs 14 residues from the cysteine to the phenylalanine. Only the CDR3 DNA is retained, 42 bases long and in frame from the first base. The germline V gene sets CDR1 to MDHEN and CDR2 to SYDVKM. TCR CDR3 regions were amplified from genomic DNA by multiplex PCR using the deep immunoSEQ assay. Extracted genomic DNA from each cell subset was spread evenly across all wells of several immunoSEQ 96-well plates, with each plate serving as a replicate. Each replicate PCR for sorted subsets received about 220 ng genomic DNA, equal to roughly 29,000 T cell genomes. Purified libraries were measured with a Qubit 3.0 fluorometer, size-checked on a Bioanalyzer 2100, and measured again with the KAPA Library Quantification kit. A separate single-read 150-cycle Illumina NextSeq 550 flow cell was used to sequence each immunoSEQ 96-well plate. The original methods were these. Because the immunoSEQ output included only junctional sequences and no quality scores, the filtering could not be the same as the filtering used for full-length reads. To assign V/J genes and CDR3, sequences were annotated against IMGT germline references using PyIR, a Python wrapper for IgBLAST v1.9. Reads were filtered out if the reads had weak V/J assignments (E-value above 1e-6), no CDR3, stop codons, out-of-frame junctions, or ambiguous translated residues. A V3J clonotype was defined by an identical inferred V gene, J gene, and CDR3 amino acid sequence. To compute the percentage overlap between repertoires, the number of shared unique clonotypes was divided by the size of the smaller repertoire. Three approaches were used to assess repertoire richness: RTK rarefaction, the Chao1 estimator, and Recon v2.1 estimates of unobserved clonotypes. Generation probabilities were computed with OLGA for all TCRbeta clonotypes obtained by the gDNA method from a handful of donors. Here the immuneACCESS table is served through TCRdb, limited to in-frame sequences with V and J called. Missing clones are a known gap in these copies; in checked studies unresolved V genes cover under half, and the rest lacks a known reason. D and trimming come from the DNA, and the V and J calls and clone size come from that table. A total of 950,000 to 1,200,000 clones appear in this sample, about 80% of them only once. The ten largest clones capture 0.89% of the sample.

Material: memory CD4+ T cells from PBMCs. The sample's cell subset or site label, decoded: CD45RA-negative fraction. The chain uses TRBV28 and TRBJ2-1; 7 junctional bases match TRBD2. The TCR was taken from a man aged 18 to 29 in good health. Some clones in this sample may be carry-over from other donors' samples. At the DNA level, the sequence is TGTGCCAGCAGTTTATTAGCGGGTGCGGCTGAGCAGTTCTTC. Its translation is CASSLLAGAAEQFF.